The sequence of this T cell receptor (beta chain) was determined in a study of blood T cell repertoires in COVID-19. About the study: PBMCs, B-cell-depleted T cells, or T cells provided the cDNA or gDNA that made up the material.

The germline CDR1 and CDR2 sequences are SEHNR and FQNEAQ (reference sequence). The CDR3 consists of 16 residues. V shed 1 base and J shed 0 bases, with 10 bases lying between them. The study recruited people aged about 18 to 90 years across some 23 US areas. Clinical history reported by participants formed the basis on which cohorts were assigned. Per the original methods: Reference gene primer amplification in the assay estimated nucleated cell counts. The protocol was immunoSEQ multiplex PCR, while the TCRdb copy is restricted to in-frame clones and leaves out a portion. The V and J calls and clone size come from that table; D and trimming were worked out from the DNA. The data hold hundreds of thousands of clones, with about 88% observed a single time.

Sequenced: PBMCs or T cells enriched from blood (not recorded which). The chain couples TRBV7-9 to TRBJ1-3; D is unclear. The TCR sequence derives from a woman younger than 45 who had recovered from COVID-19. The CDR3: CASSLVLPTSGNTIYF. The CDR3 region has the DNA TGTGCCAGCAGCTTAGTCCTACCAACCTCTGGAAACACCATATATTTT.